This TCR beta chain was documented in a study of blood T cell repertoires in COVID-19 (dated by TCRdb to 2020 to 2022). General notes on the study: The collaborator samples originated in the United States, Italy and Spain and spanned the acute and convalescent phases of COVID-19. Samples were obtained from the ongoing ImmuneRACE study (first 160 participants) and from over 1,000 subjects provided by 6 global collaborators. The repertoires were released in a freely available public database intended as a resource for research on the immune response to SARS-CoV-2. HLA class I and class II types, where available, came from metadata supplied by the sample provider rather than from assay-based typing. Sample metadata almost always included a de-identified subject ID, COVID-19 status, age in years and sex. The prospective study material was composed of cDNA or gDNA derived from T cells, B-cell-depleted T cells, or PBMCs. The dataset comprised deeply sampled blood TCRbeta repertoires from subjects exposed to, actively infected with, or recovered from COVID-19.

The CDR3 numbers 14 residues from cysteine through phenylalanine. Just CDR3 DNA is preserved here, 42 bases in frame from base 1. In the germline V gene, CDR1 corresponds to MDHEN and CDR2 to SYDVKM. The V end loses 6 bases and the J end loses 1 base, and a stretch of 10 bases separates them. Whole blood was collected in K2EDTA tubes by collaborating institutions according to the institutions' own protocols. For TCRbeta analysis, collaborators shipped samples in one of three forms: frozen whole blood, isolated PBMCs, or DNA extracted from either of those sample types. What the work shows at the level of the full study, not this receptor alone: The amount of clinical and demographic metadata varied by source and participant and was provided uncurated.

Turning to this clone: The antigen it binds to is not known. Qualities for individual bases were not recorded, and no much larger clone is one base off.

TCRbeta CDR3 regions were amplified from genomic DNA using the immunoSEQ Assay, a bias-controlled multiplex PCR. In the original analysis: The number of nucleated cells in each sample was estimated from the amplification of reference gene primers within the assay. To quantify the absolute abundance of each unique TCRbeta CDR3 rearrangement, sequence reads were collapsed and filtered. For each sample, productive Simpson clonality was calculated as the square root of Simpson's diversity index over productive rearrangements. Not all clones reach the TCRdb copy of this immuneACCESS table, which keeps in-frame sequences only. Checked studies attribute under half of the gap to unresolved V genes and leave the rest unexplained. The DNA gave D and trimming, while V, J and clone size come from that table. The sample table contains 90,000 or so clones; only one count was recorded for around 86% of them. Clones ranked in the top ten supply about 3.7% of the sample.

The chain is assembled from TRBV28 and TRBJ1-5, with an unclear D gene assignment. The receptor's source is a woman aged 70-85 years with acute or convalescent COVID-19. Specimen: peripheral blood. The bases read TGTGCCAGCAGGCAAGGAGGGAGCAATCAGCCCCAGCATTTT. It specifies CASRQGGSNQPQHF. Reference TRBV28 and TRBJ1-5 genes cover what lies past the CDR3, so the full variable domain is DVKVTQSSRYLVKRTGEKVFLECVQDMDHENMFWYRQDPGLGLRLIYFSYDVKMKEKGDIPEGYSVSREKKERFSLILESASTNQTSMYLCASRQGGSNQPQHFGDGTRLSIL.